This T cell receptor (beta chain) was recorded in a study of T cell changes during pregnancy in multiple sclerosis. CDR3 length equals 15 residues. Germline V gene data show CDR1 as SGHVS and CDR2 as FNYEAQ. V gave up 1 base and J gave up 7 bases; unmatched junction bases: 10. This table comes from immunoSEQ multiplex PCR, and its TCRdb copy is limited to in-frame clones, with some not included. The table records several thousand clones, 87% of them present only once. This sequence originates from a female donor in good health, enrolled as a control in a pregnancy study. The chain recombines TRBV7-6 with TRBJ2-7; 7 nucleotides line up with TRBD2. This specimen consisted of CD8+ T cells from peripheral blood mononuclear cells, obtained in the first trimester of pregnancy. CDR3 bases: TGTGCCAGCAGCTTAGGGCCCGCGGGAGCTCGGGAGCAGTACTTC. It yields the protein CASSLGPAGAREQYF.